Each of the 29 T cell receptor beta chains below was sequenced from the same sample in a study of regulatory T cells in long-lasting Graves disease. According to the study, TCR beta libraries were built with iRepertoire HTBI primers and CDR3-region Arm-PCR. Via MiXCR, TCRdb re-called the multiplex PCR reads, giving one row per CDR3 protein. Found here are 390,000 or so distinct CDR3 sequences, roughly 25% of them singletons; the top ten hold 25% to 35%. The time point is: persistent/refractory GD, antithyroid drugs over 5 years with positive TRAb. Making the TCR library involved RNA that had been extracted from PBMCs. The specimen comprised peripheral blood mononuclear cells (PBMCs), sampled when the disease was refractory, from a patient treated with antithyroid drugs. Receptors were obtained from a middle-aged woman with Graves disease.

This clonotype was detected ten times or more. This chain connects TRBV5-6 to TRBJ2-2, with D perhaps assigned TRBD1 or TRBD2 (5 bases each). The CDR3 covers 15 residues. V was clipped by 5 bases and J by 2 bases, with 13 bases between them. CDR1 is SGHDT and CDR2 is YYEEEE in the germline V gene. CDR3 protein: CASSPQAGNTGELFF. The CDR3 DNA follows: TGTGCCAGCAGTCCACAGGCGGGTAACACCGGGGAGCTGTTTTTT.

A few counts support this clonotype. CDR3 sequence (DNA): TGTGCCAGCAGAGGTCTAGGGGCGGGCGACACCGGGGAGCTGTTTTTT. Encoded protein: CASRGLGAGDTGELFF. The chain uses TRBV12-3 or TRBV12-4 and TRBJ2-2; the D gene could be TRBD1 or TRBD2 (5 bases each). Deletions cut 6 bases from V and 3 bases from J, with 17 bases between. This CDR3 is 16 amino acids long.

As to this clonotype: A much larger clone sits a single nucleotide away, making a read error possible. The V and J genes are TRBV28 and TRBJ2-7; perhaps TRBD2 as D (7 bases). Germline V lookup: CDR1 MDHEN, CDR2 SYDVKM. Between the trimmed V and J ends, which lost 4 bases and 3 bases, there was a span of 13 bases. The CDR3 extends over 14 amino acids. CDR3 in DNA: TGTGCCAGCAGTTCCGGGGGGCAGGTCTACGAGCAGTACTTC. Protein product: CASSSGGQVYEQYF.

Ten or more counts support this clonotype. The V call is TRBV6-1, the J call TRBJ1-1; D may be TRBD1 (5 bases). The CDR3 consists of 16 residues. Trimming removed 4 bases from V and 2 bases from J, with 17 bases in between. Germline values: CDR1 MNHNS, CDR2 SASEGT. Here the CDR3 DNA reads TGTGCCAGCAGTGCAAGGTCCCGACAGACCAACACTGAAGCTTTCTTT. Protein sequence: CASSARSRQTNTEAFF.

This chain uses TRBV5-1 with TRBJ2-3; D unclear. Between the trimmed V and J ends, which lost 1 base and 2 bases, there was a span of 8 bases. Germline loops: CDR1 SGHRS, CDR2 YFSETQ. The CDR3 covers 14 residues. CDR3 sequence: CASSLSTPTDTQYF. The DNA for the CDR3 is TGCGCCAGCAGCTTGAGTACCCCCACAGATACGCAGTATTTT.

The gene calls are TRBV27 and TRBJ2-7; perhaps TRBD2 as D (5 bases). The CDR3 extends over 17 amino acids. The V and J ends lost 5 bases and 2 bases respectively, with 22 bases between them. Germline lookup yields CDR1 MNHEY and CDR2 SMNVEV (reference sequence). CDR3 residues: CASSAEVDSLGTYEQYF. For the CDR3, the DNA is TGTGCCAGCAGTGCCGAGGTGGACTCCCTTGGAACCTACGAGCAGTACTTC.

This chain connects TRBV15 to TRBJ1-6; TRBD1 matches 9 bases. Trimming removed 5 bases from V and 7 bases from J; junction bases left unmatched: 9. Germline V gene data show CDR1 as LNHNV and CDR2 as YYDKDF (reference sequence). The CDR3 consists of 16 residues. The CDR3, as DNA: TGTGCCACCAGCCGACCTACCGGGACAGGGAATTCACCCCTCCACTTT. It specifies CATSRPTGTGNSPLHF.

About this clonotype itself: A single base separates this from a much larger clone, so it may be a read error. The chain employs TRBV7-3 and TRBJ2-5; 12 positions agree with TRBD2. This CDR3 has 15 residues. In germline, CDR1 is SGHTA, CDR2 FQGTGA. In DNA, the CDR3 is TGTGTCAGCAGCCTAGCGGGAGGGGTGCAAGAGACCCAGTACTTC. The encoded protein is CVSSLAGGVQETQYF.

Only a few counts were recorded for this clonotype. The gene calls are TRBV29-1 and TRBJ1-6, with 9 bases lining up with TRBD1. Looked up from germline, CDR1 is SQVTM and CDR2 is ANQGSEA. Germline trimming cut 6 bases from V and 10 bases from J; bases unmatched to any gene: 19. The CDR3 runs to 17 residues. The DNA of the CDR3 is TGCAGCGTCTTAGCGGGACAGGGTGTTCCTTTAGGATCACCCCTCCACTTT. It encodes CSVLAGQGVPLGSPLHF.

Only a few counts were recorded for this clonotype. This chain uses TRBV5-5 with TRBJ1-1; possibly TRBD1 for D (6 bases). The CDR3 has 12 amino acids. CDR1 and CDR2 (germline): SGHKS, YYEKEE (reference sequence). Trimming took 3 bases from V and 8 from J, leaving 11 bases between them. This CDR3 is CASSSGHSEAFF. The DNA for the CDR3 is TGTGCCAGCAGCTCGGGACATTCGGAAGCTTTCTTT.

The chain recombines TRBV28 with TRBJ1-1; D gene unclear. Trimming pared 4 bases from V and 3 bases from J, leaving 6 bases between. Germline V gene sequence: CDR1 MDHEN, CDR2 SYDVKM. This CDR3 is built from 12 residues. The CDR3 protein is CASSSLYTEAFF. The DNA for the CDR3 is TGTGCCAGCAGTTCGTTGTACACTGAAGCTTTCTTT.

This clonotype was observed many times. This chain connects TRBV11-1 to TRBJ2-7, with no clear D. Germline CDR1 and CDR2: SGHAT and FQDESV (reference sequence). The CDR3 is made up of 14 amino acids. V was trimmed by 6 bases and J by 0 bases, leaving 12 bases between them. CDR3 DNA sequence: TGTGCCAGCAGATCGGACCCCGGCTCCTACGAGCAGTACTTC. It specifies CASRSDPGSYEQYF.

Many counts were recorded for this clonotype. This rearrangement joins TRBV6-2 or TRBV6-3 to TRBJ2-3, with D maybe TRBD2 (6 bases). Trimming took 0 bases from V and 0 from J, leaving 7 bases between them. The length of the CDR3 is 15 residues. CDR1 is MNHEY, CDR2 SVGEGT, per germline. CDR3 amino acids: CASSYSEGSTDTQYF. Written as DNA, the CDR3 is TGTGCCAGCAGTTACTCGGAGGGGAGCACAGATACGCAGTATTTT.

Points on this clonotype: This may be a read error, as it is one base from a much larger clone. This chain links TRBV12-5 with TRBJ2-6; D call uncertain. Germline lookup yields CDR1 LGHNT and CDR2 FRNRAP. V dropped 6 bases and J dropped 4 bases, with 7 bases sitting between them. The CDR3 is 13 residues long. Written as DNA, the CDR3 is TGTGCTAGTGGATACGTGGGGGCCAACGTCCTGACTTTC. It yields the protein CASGYVGANVLTF.

The sample holds a few counts of this clonotype. V gene TRBV20-1 combines with J gene TRBJ1-1, with 7 bases matching TRBD1. Trimming cost V 2 bases and J 1 base; bases outside gene matches: 4. The germline gives CDR1 DFQATT, CDR2 SNEGSKA (reference sequence). This CDR3 contains 14 residues. Here the CDR3 DNA reads TGCAGTGCTAGAAAGACAGGGACGAACACTGAAGCTTTCTTT. Protein sequence: CSARKTGTNTEAFF.

This clonotype was counted between two and nine times. The chain carries TRBV28 and TRBJ2-5; TRBD2 aligns across 13 bases. After removal of 6 bases from V and 5 bases from J, the junction contained 6 bases not matched to a gene. CDR3 length equals 15 residues. Looked up from germline, CDR1 is MDHEN and CDR2 is SYDVKM. The CDR3 is CASSQGLAGRETQYF. In DNA form, the CDR3 reads TGTGCCAGCAGCCAGGGACTAGCGGGAAGGGAGACCCAGTACTTC.

This clonotype has at least ten counts. The chain has TRBV19 and TRBJ1-2; D is unclear. V was pared by 3 bases and J by 1 base, with 6 bases between. CDR1 is LNHDA and CDR2 is SQIVND in the germline V gene (reference sequence). The CDR3 contains 13 residues. The CDR3 DNA is TGTGCCAGTAGTATCGGTTTTAACTATGGCTACACCTTC. The encoded protein is CASSIGFNYGYTF.

About this clonotype: This sequence may be a read error, since a much larger clone differs from it by one base. The chain links TRBV2 to TRBJ1-2; D gene unclear. The germline CDR1 and CDR2 sequences are SNHLY and FYNNEI. The CDR3 has 16 residues. The CDR3 sequence is CASSESAGRSWYGHTF. DNA for the CDR3: TGTGCCAGCAGTGAATCGGCGGGTCGCTCTTGGTATGGCCACACCTTC.

The J gene is TRBJ2-5, the V gene TRBV30, with 15 bases matching TRBD2. The V gene's germline CDR1 is GTSNPN and CDR2 SVGIG (reference sequence). V lost 1 base to trimming and J lost 5 bases; unmatched junction nucleotides: 8. There are 17 residues in the CDR3. The CDR3 nucleotides read TGTGCCTGGAGTGCGCCGGGACTAGCGGGAGGAAGGGAGACCCAGTACTTC. Its translation is CAWSAPGLAGGRETQYF.

This clonotype was recorded once. This chain joins TRBV7-8 and TRBJ2-7; unclear D gene. This CDR3 contains 15 residues. Germline lookup yields CDR1 SGHVS and CDR2 FQNEAQ. V was shortened by 5 bases and J by 4 bases, with 18 bases between the two germline ends. CDR3 amino acids: CASSPPARGVYEQYF. CDR3 nucleotides: TGTGCCAGCAGCCCCCCAGCGCGAGGAGTTTACGAGCAGTACTTC.

This clonotype was picked up many times. The rearrangement joins TRBV6-5 to TRBJ1-4; TRBD1 aligns across 10 bases. V shed 0 bases, J shed 11 bases, and the junction held 9 bases outside the gene matches. The germline V gene has CDR1 MNHEY and CDR2 SVGAGI. CDR3 length: 16 amino acids. The CDR3 region is CASSYSSGTGVTKLFF. The CDR3 DNA reads as TGTGCCAGCAGTTACTCATCCGGGACAGGGGTCACGAAACTGTTTTTT.

The count of this clonotype is one. V and J are TRBV5-1 and TRBJ2-2; D is uncertain. Looked up from germline, CDR1 is SGHRS and CDR2 is YFSETQ. The V and J ends lost 3 bases and 6 bases respectively, with 12 bases between them. The CDR3 is made up of 14 amino acids. The DNA of the CDR3 is TGCGCCAGCAGCTCCCCAGTGTTAGCCGGGGAGCTGTTTTTT. Amino acids: CASSSPVLAGELFF.

V usage is TRBV2 and J usage is TRBJ1-5, with D tentatively TRBD1 (5 bases). The CDR3 sequence is 15 residues long. Germline V CDR1 and CDR2: SNHLY, FYNNEI. V dropped 6 bases and J dropped 0 bases, with 12 bases sitting between them. The CDR3 DNA is TGTGCCAGCAGGATCTACGGGGCTAGCAATCAGCCCCAGCATTTT. It specifies CASRIYGASNQPQHF.

The gene calls are TRBV5-1 and TRBJ1-1; D perhaps matches TRBD1 (5 bases). From germline, CDR1 is SGHRS and CDR2 YFSETQ. The CDR3 covers 15 residues. V lost 7 bases, J lost 5 bases, and 21 bases lay in between. CDR3 loop: CASPHDVDQGTEAFF. DNA for the CDR3: TGCGCCAGCCCCCACGACGTCGATCAGGGAACTGAAGCTTTCTTT. Drawing the rest from reference TRBV5-1 and TRBJ1-1, the complete variable domain is KAGVTQTPRYLIKTRGQQVTLSCSPISGHRSVSWYQQTPGQGLQFLFEYFSETQRNKGNFPGRFSGRQFSNSRSEMNVSTLELGDSALYLCASPHDVDQGTEAFFGQGTRLTVV.

The CDR3 spells CASSLDGTEFF. CDR3 in DNA: TGTGCCAGCAGTTTAGATGGGACAGAGTTCTTC. This chain joins TRBV27 and TRBJ2-1; 7 bases map to TRBD1. Germline CDR1 MNHEY, CDR2 SMNVEV (reference sequence). This CDR3 region has 11 residues. J lost 14 bases, V lost 2 bases, and 3 bases had no gene match.

This chain uses TRBV7-3 with TRBJ1-1; 7 nucleotides align to TRBD1. From germline, CDR1 is SGHTA and CDR2 FQGTGA. V lost 2 bases and J lost 6; bases outside the gene matches: 6. This CDR3 is built from 14 residues. In DNA form, the CDR3 reads TGTGCCAGCAGCTTATCGGACAGGTCGGCTGAAGCTTTCTTT. Translating it yields CASSLSDRSAEAFF.

In its sample, this clonotype was seen a few times. The V gene is TRBV27, the J gene TRBJ2-7; 7 bases map to TRBD1. The CDR3 consists of 15 residues. In germline, CDR1 is MNHEY, CDR2 SMNVEV (reference sequence). V trimming: 8 bases; J trimming: 3 bases; junction bases outside the gene matches: 13. The CDR3 region is CASFATGVPFYEQYF. Here the CDR3 DNA reads TGTGCCAGCTTTGCAACAGGGGTGCCTTTCTACGAGCAGTACTTC.

This clonotype was counted between two and nine times. This sequence joins TRBV10-3 and TRBJ1-1; D is uncertain. The V gene's germline CDR1 is ENHRY and CDR2 SYGVKD. V was clipped by 10 bases and J by 1 base, with 13 bases between them. The CDR3 loop spans 13 amino acids. Here the CDR3 DNA reads TGTGCCACCTTTAGCCGGGGGAACACTGAAGCTTTCTTT. Translating gives CATFSRGNTEAFF.

The V gene is TRBV27, the J gene TRBJ1-5; D ambiguous. V lost 8 bases to trimming and J lost 4 bases, with 15 bases between them. The CDR3 is 14 residues long. The germline gives CDR1 MNHEY, CDR2 SMNVEV (reference sequence). CDR3 residues: CASGPRGQNQPQHF. CDR3 sequence (DNA): TGTGCCAGCGGGCCCCGGGGTCAGAATCAGCCCCAGCATTTT.